The table lists the clone carrying this T cell receptor beta chain with a few counts. The CDR3 is 15 residues long. V dropped 0 bases and J dropped 8 bases, with 15 bases sitting between them. CDR1 is LGHNA, CDR2 YSLEER, per germline. These data are taken from a study of blood T cells in healthy people across ages. The authors ran a second PCR of about 6 to 11 cycles using a sample-barcoded 5' primer and a J-beta primer mix. In TCRdb, the 5' RACE reads were re-called with MiXCR into one record per CDR3 protein. The repertoire holds about 2 million distinct CDR3 sequences, with 49% as singletons. This chain joins TRBV4-3 and TRBJ2-3; D is possibly TRBD1 (5 bases). The sequence came from a woman in her forties in good health. The material sequenced was blood. The CDR3 is CASSQEARGSGTQYF. The CDR3 DNA is TGCGCCAGCAGCCAAGAGGCTAGGGGATCGGGTACGCAGTATTTT.